This T cell receptor beta chain was identified during a study of cytomegalovirus exposure and HLA in healthy donors. Study conclusions and caveats: Excluded: some indistinguishable V segments such as TRBV6-2 and TRBV6-3.

This CDR3 comprises 12 residues. V gave up 8 bases and J gave up 7 bases; unmatched junction bases: 6. CDR1 KGHSH and CDR2 LQKENI come from the germline V gene. As to this clone: What it recognizes is unknown.

The primer mix had 60 Vbeta and 13 Jbeta primers. Here immunoSEQ multiplex PCR was the method, and the copy in TCRdb shows in-frame clones only, minus some. This table holds approximately 190,000 clones, 80% found once. The V and J genes are TRBV18 and TRBJ1-2, with TRBD1 matching over 8 bases. The origin of this receptor is a man aged 40-49 years in good health and CMV-seropositive. Input material: PBMCs. The CDR3 sequence: CASRSGTGGYTF. The CDR3 DNA is TGTGCCAGCCGATCCGGGACAGGTGGCTACACCTTC.